Below, 12 T cell receptor beta chains from the same sample are listed, as sequenced in a study of blood T cell repertoires in COVID-19. TCRdb keeps only in-frame clones here, not all; method: immunoSEQ multiplex PCR. This sample yields about 180,000 clones, of which around 85% are seen a single time; 7.5% to 10% belongs to the top ten. Material: peripheral blood. Source of these receptors: a woman older than 75 with acute or convalescent COVID-19.

This chain connects TRBV5-1 to TRBJ2-7; 12 nucleotides match TRBD1. CDR1 is SGHRS, CDR2 YFSETQ, per germline. V lost 5 bases to trimming and J lost 0 bases; unmatched junction nucleotides: 0. This CDR3 has 14 residues. CDR3 amino acids: CASRGQGASYEQYF. DNA for the CDR3: TGCGCCAGCAGGGGACAGGGGGCCTCCTACGAGCAGTACTTC.

The chain uses TRBV6-5 and TRBJ2-7, with D tentatively TRBD2 (5 bases). This CDR3 comprises 13 residues. V lost 0 bases and J 3 bases, leaving 6 bases between the germline ends. The V gene's germline CDR1 is MNHEY and CDR2 SVGAGI. The CDR3 coding sequence is TGTGCCAGCAGTTACTCGGCGGGCTACGAGCAGTACTTC. Protein: CASSYSAGYEQYF.

The rearrangement uses TRBV5-1 and TRBJ1-1, with D perhaps matching TRBD1 (5 bases). This CDR3 has 12 amino acids. Germline values: CDR1 SGHRS, CDR2 YFSETQ. V gave up 5 bases and J gave up 8 bases, with 13 bases separating them. The CDR3 DNA follows: TGCGCCAGCAGATCCGACAGCGCCGAAGCTTTCTTT. Translating it yields CASRSDSAEAFF.

The V call is TRBV5-4, the J call TRBJ2-1; D may be TRBD2 (5 bases). The CDR3 loop spans 14 amino acids. Looked up from germline, CDR1 is SGHNT and CDR2 is YYREEE (reference sequence). V was trimmed by 10 bases and J by 1 base, leaving 15 bases between them. CDR3 loop: CAPGGGPSYNEQFF. Here the CDR3 DNA reads TGTGCCCCAGGCGGCGGGCCTTCCTACAATGAGCAGTTCTTC.

This rearrangement joins TRBV20-1 to TRBJ1-2; D is undetermined. V shed 5 bases and J shed 4 bases, with 8 bases lying between them. There are 11 residues in the CDR3. CDR1 DFQATT and CDR2 SNEGSKA come from the germline V gene (reference sequence). Here the CDR3 reads CSAARGYGYTF. CDR3 bases: TGCAGTGCTGCCCGGGGCTATGGCTACACCTTC.

The J gene is TRBJ1-1, the V gene TRBV18; D is perhaps TRBD1 (5 bases). Trimming cost V 6 bases and J 3 bases, with 14 bases left between them. The CDR3 spans 14 residues. Germline assignment: CDR1 KGHSH and CDR2 LQKENI. As DNA, the CDR3 is TGTGCCAGCTCCCAACTTGGGGGGGACACTGAAGCTTTCTTT. Amino acids: CASSQLGGDTEAFF.

The V call is TRBV5-8, the J call TRBJ1-2; no reliable D call. The V gene lost 4 bases and the J gene lost 5 bases, with 12 bases spanning the gap. Germline CDR1 is SGHTS and CDR2 is YDEGEE. The CDR3 has 13 amino acids. CDR3 amino acids: CASSEPDNYGYTF. CDR3 DNA sequence: TGTGCCAGCAGCGAACCCGACAATTATGGCTACACCTTC.

The chain employs TRBV18 and TRBJ2-7; 11 nucleotides match TRBD1. V dropped 3 bases and J dropped 7; count of bases not matched to a gene: 8. Germline lookup yields CDR1 KGHSH and CDR2 LQKENI. CDR3 length equals 15 residues. The CDR3 DNA reads as TGTGCCAGCTCACCTTCCGGGACAGGGGGTGTGGAGCAGTACTTC. Encoded protein: CASSPSGTGGVEQYF.

This rearrangement joins TRBV5-1 to TRBJ2-7; 10 bases align to TRBD1. Germline values: CDR1 SGHRS, CDR2 YFSETQ. J was trimmed by 7 bases and V by 2 bases; bases with no gene match: 9. This CDR3 spans 15 amino acids. CDR3 nucleotide sequence: TGCGCCAGCAGCTTACGCCGGGACAGGGGTGGAGAGCAGTACTTC. This codes for CASSLRRDRGGEQYF.

The chain carries TRBV6-6 and TRBJ1-5; perhaps TRBD1 as D (5 bases). V lost 6 bases to trimming and J lost 1 base, with 10 bases between them. Germline V gene lookup returns CDR1 MNHNY and CDR2 SVGAGI (reference sequence). This CDR3 spans 14 amino acids. CDR3 sequence (DNA): TGTGCCAGCAGAGAAGGGGTGAGCAATCAGCCCCAGCATTTT. Protein: CASREGVSNQPQHF.

The chain employs TRBV7-6 and TRBJ2-7; 7 nucleotides match TRBD1. With V trimmed by 5 bases and J by 3 bases, 7 bases remained unmatched. Germline V lookup: CDR1 SGHVS, CDR2 FNYEAQ. The CDR3 loop spans 14 amino acids. CDR3 loop: CASSPGQENYEQYF. As DNA, the CDR3 is TGTGCCAGCAGCCCCGGACAGGAAAACTACGAGCAGTACTTC.

The rearrangement joins TRBV5-1 to TRBJ2-7, with 14 bases aligning to TRBD2. This CDR3 comprises 18 residues. With V trimmed by 3 bases and J by 5 bases, 13 bases remained unmatched. Germline assignment: CDR1 SGHRS and CDR2 YFSETQ. For the CDR3, the DNA is TGCGCCAGCAGCTCCCCGGGACTAGCGGGAGAATTTCTGAACGAGCAGTACTTC. Translation: CASSSPGLAGEFLNEQYF.